Given below is one T cell receptor beta chain in context. Losses at the gene ends were 0 bases for V and 10 bases for J; bases not matched to a gene: 7. The CDR3 has 15 amino acids. Germline CDR1 is LGHNT and CDR2 is FRNRAP. TCRdb's copy holds only in-frame clones and misses some; the assay was immunoSEQ multiplex PCR. The table records roughly 480,000 clones, 65% to 80% of them present only once. This entry comes from a study of shared clonotypes between healthy human individuals. The origin of this receptor is a woman in her thirties or forties in good health. Some clones in this sample may be carry-over from other donors' samples. Sample: PBMCs. This chain joins TRBV12-5 and TRBJ2-1, with 9 bases fitting TRBD2. The CDR3 is CASGLVIAGASEQFF. The DNA of the CDR3 is TGTGCTAGTGGTTTGGTAATAGCGGGAGCGTCGGAGCAGTTCTTC.